Below are 23 T cell receptor beta chains sequenced from a single sample in a study of shared clonotypes between healthy human individuals. Clones were sequenced by immunoSEQ multiplex PCR, and TCRdb holds only the in-frame ones, with some missing. The profile covers 2,500,000 or so clones, with roughly nine tenths appearing a single time and around 0.15% taken by the ten largest. The specimen was naive CD4+ T cells sorted from blood. Stated subset: CD45RA+ positively selected. Receptors originate from a man between 18 and 29 years old in good health.

The CDR3 region has the DNA TGTGCCAGCAGCTTACAGTCCGCCGCCGGGGAGACCCAGTACTTC. As protein: CASSLQSAAGETQYF. The V call is TRBV7-9, the J call TRBJ2-5, with D unresolved. V was shortened by 2 bases and J by 5 bases, with 15 bases between the two germline ends. The V gene's germline CDR1 is SEHNR and CDR2 FQNEAQ (reference sequence). The CDR3 runs 15 residues.

Turning to this clone: Sequence at one end of the junction differs from germline and may be a read error. The rearrangement uses TRBV5-1 and TRBJ2-7, with D possibly TRBD1 on 6 matching bases. Germline-derived CDR1 and CDR2 are SGHRS and YFSETQ. The CDR3 has 12 amino acids. The CDR3: CASSHTTGPQHF. The DNA for the CDR3 is TGCGCCAGCAGCCATACGACAGGACCGCAGCACTTC.

The CDR3 here is CASGRTSGGSYEQYF. In DNA, the CDR3 is TGTGCCAGCGGCCGAACTAGCGGGGGGTCCTACGAGCAGTACTTC. This rearrangement joins TRBV6-1 to TRBJ2-7, with 12 bases lining up with TRBD2. After removal of 8 bases from V and 1 base from J, the junction contained 6 bases not matched to a gene. The CDR3 has 15 residues. Germline values: CDR1 MNHNS, CDR2 SASEGT.

The V gene is TRBV2, the J gene TRBJ2-1, with 9 bases matching TRBD1. Per the germline V gene, CDR1 is SNHLY and CDR2 is FYNNEI. The V and J ends lost 9 bases and 5 bases, in that order; junction bases with no gene match: 2. The CDR3 loop spans 12 amino acids. The CDR3, as DNA: TGTGCCAGATGGGACAGGGACAATGAGCAGTTCTTC. This translates into CARWDRDNEQFF.

A few counts support this clone. This chain joins TRBV5-8 and TRBJ2-7, with D possibly being TRBD2 (6 bases). The CDR3 consists of 16 residues. CDR1 and CDR2 (germline): SGHTS, YDEGEE. V lost 4 bases, J lost 3 bases, and 20 bases lay in between. The CDR3 loop reads CASSQITGVLGYEQYF. CDR3 sequence (DNA): TGTGCCAGCAGCCAAATAACGGGGGTCCTTGGCTACGAGCAGTACTTC.

For this clone: In the same sample, other DNA sequences code for this CDR3. V and J are TRBV10-3 and TRBJ2-5; perhaps TRBD2 as D (6 bases). This CDR3 has 13 residues. V lost 3 bases and J 4 bases, leaving 9 bases between the germline ends. Germline lookup yields CDR1 ENHRY and CDR2 SYGVKD. The CDR3 nucleotides read TGTGCCATCAGTGACGGGGGAGGAGAGACCCAGTACTTC. This sequence encodes CAISDGGGETQYF.

The chain combines TRBV11-2 with TRBJ2-3; 7 bases fit TRBD2. The V gene's germline CDR1 is SGHAT and CDR2 FQNNGV. The CDR3 totals 15 residues. J gave up 4 bases and V 1 base, and 5 bases lay outside the gene matches. In DNA, the CDR3 is TGTGCCAGCAGCTTAGCCGGGACTACTCCAGATACGCAGTATTTT. Protein: CASSLAGTTPDTQYF.

The V gene is TRBV6-1, the J gene TRBJ2-1; D not certain. Trimming removed 2 bases at V and 9 bases at J, with 11 bases between. CDR3 length: 13 amino acids. Germline lookup yields CDR1 MNHNS and CDR2 SASEGT. CDR3 protein: CASSERIYGEQFF. The CDR3 DNA follows: TGTGCCAGCAGTGAAAGAATTTATGGTGAGCAGTTCTTC.

The chain links TRBV10-3 to TRBJ1-2, with D tentatively TRBD1 (6 bases). V was shortened by 8 bases and J by 5 bases, with 21 bases between the two germline ends. The CDR3 totals 15 residues. Germline V gives CDR1 ENHRY, CDR2 SYGVKD. The CDR3 DNA reads TGTGCCATCGGCTCAGACAGGCGCTCTTATTATGGCTACACCTTC. It is translated as CAIGSDRRSYYGYTF.

The rearrangement links TRBV5-4 to TRBJ2-2, with D possibly matching TRBD1 (5 bases). Trimming removed 2 bases from V and 0 bases from J, with 11 bases in between. Germline CDR1 SGHNT, CDR2 YYREEE (reference sequence). CDR3 length equals 16 residues. As DNA, the CDR3 is TGTGCCAGCAGCTTAGGTTCAGGGACGAACACCGGGGAGCTGTTTTTT. Its protein is CASSLGSGTNTGELFF.

Remarks on this clone: Other DNA sequences in the sample encode the same CDR3. The chain has TRBV5-1 and TRBJ2-1; 8 nucleotides match TRBD1. The V segment lost 0 bases and the J segment 1 base; nucleotides outside the gene matches: 3. The CDR3 is made up of 16 amino acids. Germline lookup yields CDR1 SGHRS and CDR2 YFSETQ. CDR3 DNA sequence: TGCGCCAGCAGCTTGGCACAGGGGGGTTCCTACAATGAGCAGTTCTTC. Residues: CASSLAQGGSYNEQFF.

The chain carries TRBV6-1 and TRBJ1-2, with D perhaps TRBD1 (6 bases). V lost 0 bases and J 3 bases, leaving 17 bases between the germline ends. Germline loops: CDR1 MNHNS, CDR2 SASEGT. This CDR3 contains 17 residues. The CDR3, as DNA: TGTGCCAGCAGTGAAGCGCTTGGGCAGGGGCGAGACTATGGCTACACCTTC. Amino acids: CASSEALGQGRDYGYTF.

This clone occurred once. This sequence joins TRBV19 and TRBJ1-2; tentative D call: TRBD1 (6 bases). Deletions cut 7 bases from V and 6 bases from J, with 15 bases between. The CDR3 is 13 amino acids. Germline V gene lookup returns CDR1 LNHDA and CDR2 SQIVND (reference sequence). The CDR3 loop reads CASKPIQGHGYTF. The CDR3 bases are TGTGCCAGTAAACCCATACAGGGACATGGCTACACCTTC.

This chain uses TRBV5-4 with TRBJ2-7; no clear D gene. This CDR3 comprises 15 residues. V was clipped by 3 bases and J by 0 bases, with 13 bases between them. From germline, CDR1 is SGHNT and CDR2 YYREEE (reference sequence). The CDR3: CASSYLANSSYEQYF. The CDR3 DNA follows: TGTGCCAGCAGCTACCTGGCTAATTCCTCCTACGAGCAGTACTTC.

This chain joins TRBV5-1 and TRBJ2-7, with D unclear. The germline V gene has CDR1 SGHRS and CDR2 YFSETQ. The CDR3 contains 13 residues. The ends were cut back, 4 bases at V and 3 bases at J, with 11 bases in the middle. The CDR3 is CASSMRPDYEQYF. CDR3 DNA: TGCGCCAGCAGCATGAGGCCAGACTACGAGCAGTACTTC.

The V call is TRBV5-4, the J call TRBJ2-1; 10 bases are shared with TRBD2. The V gene end was trimmed by 0 bases and the J gene end by 7 bases; junction bases not matched to a gene: 7. The germline CDR1 and CDR2 sequences are SGHNT and YYREEE (reference sequence). This CDR3 is built from 16 residues. Written as DNA, the CDR3 is TGTGCCAGCAGCTTGGGTATAGCGGGGGGACAGAATGAGCAGTTCTTC. The encoded protein is CASSLGIAGGQNEQFF. Using reference TRBV5-4 and TRBJ2-1 for the parts outside the CDR3, the full variable domain is ETGVTQSPTHLIKTRGQQVTLRCSSQSGHNTVSWYQQALGQGPQFIFQYYREEENGRGNFPPRFSGLQFPNYSSELNVNALELDDSALYLCASSLGIAGGQNEQFFGPGTRLTVL.

The V gene is TRBV28, the J gene TRBJ2-7; D unresolved. CDR1 and CDR2 from the germline V gene are MDHEN and SYDVKM. Between the trimmed V and J ends, which lost 7 bases and 4 bases, there was a span of 8 bases. CDR3 length: 11 residues. The CDR3 loop is CASKDGYEQYF. The CDR3 nucleotides are TGTGCCAGCAAAGACGGGTACGAGCAGTACTTC. The full variable domain, in which reference TRBV28 and TRBJ2-7 provide the parts outside the CDR3, is DVKVTQSSRYLVKRTGEKVFLECVQDMDHENMFWYRQDPGLGLRLIYFSYDVKMKEKGDIPEGYSVSREKKERFSLILESASTNQTSMYLCASKDGYEQYFGPGTRLTVT.

This clone was recorded once. CDR3 protein: CAISEWGINEQYF. CDR3 coding DNA: TGTGCCATCAGTGAGTGGGGTATCAACGAGCAGTACTTC. The chain joins TRBV10-3 to TRBJ2-7; D is unclear. CDR3 length equals 13 residues. Germline-derived CDR1 and CDR2 are ENHRY and SYGVKD. V lost 1 base and J lost 5, with 9 bases in between.

The chain couples TRBV28 to TRBJ2-1; 7 bases match TRBD2. This CDR3 has 16 residues. V shed 9 bases, J shed 2 bases, and the junction held 13 bases outside the gene matches. Germline-derived CDR1 and CDR2 are MDHEN and SYDVKM. CDR3 in DNA: TGTGCCAGTTCCGGACTAGTTGCCCAAACCTACAATGAGCAGTTCTTC. This codes for CASSGLVAQTYNEQFF. Full variable domain (remainder filled in from reference TRBV28 and TRBJ2-1): DVKVTQSSRYLVKRTGEKVFLECVQDMDHENMFWYRQDPGLGLRLIYFSYDVKMKEKGDIPEGYSVSREKKERFSLILESASTNQTSMYLCASSGLVAQTYNEQFFGPGTRLTVL.

The rearrangement joins TRBV5-1 to TRBJ1-4; possible D gene TRBD1, 5 bases. CDR1 is SGHRS and CDR2 is YFSETQ in the germline V gene. V was cut by 3 bases and J by 5 bases, with 11 bases left in between. The CDR3 covers 14 residues. The CDR3: CASSSGLKNEKLFF. The CDR3 coding sequence is TGCGCCAGCAGCTCGGGACTGAAGAATGAAAAACTGTTTTTT.

J is TRBJ2-1 and V is TRBV11-2; TRBD2 matches 9 bases. The ends lost 7 bases at V and 6 bases at J; junction bases unmatched: 13. Germline V gives CDR1 SGHAT, CDR2 FQNNGV. The CDR3 is made up of 16 amino acids. CDR3 loop: CASNPTGAGGRNEQFF. In DNA form, the CDR3 reads TGTGCCAGCAACCCTACGGGCGCGGGGGGGCGCAATGAGCAGTTCTTC.

V gene TRBV7-8 combines with J gene TRBJ2-7; TRBD1 matches 10 bases. V was clipped by 5 bases and J by 6 bases; unmatched bases: 13. From germline, CDR1 is SGHVS and CDR2 FQNEAQ. There are 16 residues in the CDR3. DNA for the CDR3: TGTGCCAGCAGCCCGACGGGACAGGGGACCCCTACCGAGCAGTACTTC. Encoded protein: CASSPTGQGTPTEQYF.

This clone was found a few times. The chain recombines TRBV30 with TRBJ1-4; D is unclear. The V end lost 1 base, the J end lost 4 bases, and 7 bases lay between the germline ends. The CDR3 spans 13 residues. In germline, CDR1 is GTSNPN, CDR2 SVGIG (reference sequence). The CDR3 loop reads CAWSGALNEKLFF. The CDR3 bases are TGTGCCTGGAGTGGGGCGCTTAATGAAAAACTGTTTTTT.